This TCR beta chain was sequenced for a study of T cell changes during pregnancy in multiple sclerosis. The CDR3 covers 20 residues. The germline CDR1 and CDR2 sequences are LGHNA and YNFKEQ. Trimming removed 0 bases from V and 0 bases from J; junction bases left unmatched: 13. Using immunoSEQ multiplex PCR, the repertoire was profiled, and TCRdb retains in-frame clones only, with some absent. This table has over 55,000 clones, 94% appearing once. The V gene is TRBV4-2, the J gene TRBJ2-1; the match to TRBD2 covers 8 bases. This TCR came from a female donor with multiple sclerosis, enrolled in a pregnancy study. The sample in question was CD8+ T cells from peripheral blood mononuclear cells, obtained in the third trimester of pregnancy. This chain's CDR3 is CASSQDWRAGEYSSYNEQFF. DNA for the CDR3: TGTGCCAGCAGCCAAGATTGGCGAGCGGGAGAATATAGCTCCTACAATGAGCAGTTCTTC.